Sequencing of this T cell receptor (beta chain) was carried out in a study of cytomegalovirus exposure and HLA in healthy donors. Study-level background: In an early release, HLA-typed donors contributed 90 million or so unique TCR sequences. General observations from the study: Many donors carried some public TCRs, although rarity characterized most TCR sequences.

This clone has only one observation. Its specificity is unknown. The ends were cut back, 1 base at V and 1 base at J, with 10 bases in the middle. This CDR3 has 15 amino acids. In germline, CDR1 is SGHTA, CDR2 FQGTGA. The PCR employed 60 Vbeta primers together with 13 Jbeta primers. Repertoires were generated with immunoSEQ multiplex PCR, while TCRdb's copy carries only in-frame clones and drops some. The profile covers about 190,000 clones, with roughly 90% appearing a single time and under 1.2% taken by the ten largest. The chain couples TRBV7-3 to TRBJ1-1; tentatively, D is TRBD1 (6 bases). Material: PBMCs. The sequence came from a boy aged 2 to 9 in good health and CMV-seronegative. CDR3 loop: CASSLIGGTNTEAFF. In DNA form, the CDR3 reads TGTGCCAGCAGCTTAATTGGGGGCACGAACACTGAAGCTTTCTTT.